This T cell receptor (beta chain) came from a study of blood T cell repertoires in COVID-19. For the study at large: The cDNA or gDNA used as material had been derived from T cells, B-cell-depleted T cells, or PBMCs.

J lost 1 base, V lost 2 bases, and 4 bases had no gene match. The CDR3 spans 17 residues. Germline V gene data show CDR1 as SGHTA and CDR2 as FQGNSA. Study processing details: Counts of nucleated cells, estimated from reference gene primer amplification, were obtained. Generated by immunoSEQ multiplex PCR, the TCRdb table keeps only in-frame clones and is missing some. The DNA gave D and trimming, while V, J and clone size come from that table. This table holds some 46,000 clones, 80% to 90% found once. The sequence was collected from a woman at least 80 years old with COVID-19, enrolled during active disease. The chain combines TRBV7-2 with TRBJ1-6; 8 bases match TRBD1. Sequencing input: peripheral blood. CDR3 coding DNA: TGTGCCAGCAGCTTACAGGGGGCGCGGTCCTATAATTCACCCCTCCACTTT. Its protein is CASSLQGARSYNSPLHF.